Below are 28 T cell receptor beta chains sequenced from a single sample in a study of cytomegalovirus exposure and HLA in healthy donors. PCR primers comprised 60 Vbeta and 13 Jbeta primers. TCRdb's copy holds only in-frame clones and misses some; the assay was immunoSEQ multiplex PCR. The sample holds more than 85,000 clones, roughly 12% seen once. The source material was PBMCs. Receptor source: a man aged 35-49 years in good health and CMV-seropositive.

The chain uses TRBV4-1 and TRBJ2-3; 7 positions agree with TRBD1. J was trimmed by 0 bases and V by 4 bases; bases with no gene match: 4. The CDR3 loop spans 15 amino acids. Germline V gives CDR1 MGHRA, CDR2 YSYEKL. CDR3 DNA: TGCGCCAGCAGCCTTTCGGGACAGAGCACAGATACGCAGTATTTT. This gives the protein CASSLSGQSTDTQYF.

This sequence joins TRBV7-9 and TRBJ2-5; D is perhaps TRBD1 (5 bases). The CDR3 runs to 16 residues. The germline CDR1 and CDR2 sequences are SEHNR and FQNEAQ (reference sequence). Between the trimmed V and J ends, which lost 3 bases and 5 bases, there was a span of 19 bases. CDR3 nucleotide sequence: TGTGCCAGCAGCTTTTTTGATGCAGGGCCTGGGGAGACCCAGTACTTC. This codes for CASSFFDAGPGETQYF.

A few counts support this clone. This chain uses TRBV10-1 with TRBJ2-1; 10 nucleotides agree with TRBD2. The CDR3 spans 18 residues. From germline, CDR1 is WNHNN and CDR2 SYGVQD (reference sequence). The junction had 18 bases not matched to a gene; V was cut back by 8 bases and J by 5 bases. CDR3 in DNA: TGCGCCAGCTCAAATCCAAGGGGGAGCGGGAGGGTCGACAATGAGCAGTTCTTC. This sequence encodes CASSNPRGSGRVDNEQFF.

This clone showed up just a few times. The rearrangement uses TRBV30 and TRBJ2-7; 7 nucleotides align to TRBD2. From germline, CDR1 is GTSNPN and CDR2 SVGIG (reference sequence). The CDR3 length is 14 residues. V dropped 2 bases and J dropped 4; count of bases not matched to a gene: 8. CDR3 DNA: TGTGCCTGGAGTACGGGCGGGAGTGTGTACGAGCAGTACTTC. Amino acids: CAWSTGGSVYEQYF.

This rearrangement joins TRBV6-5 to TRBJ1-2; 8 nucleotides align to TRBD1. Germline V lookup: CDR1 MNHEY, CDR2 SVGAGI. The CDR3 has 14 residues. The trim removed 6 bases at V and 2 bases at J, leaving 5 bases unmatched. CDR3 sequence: CASSLGQENYGYTF. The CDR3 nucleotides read TGTGCCAGCAGCTTGGGACAGGAGAACTATGGCTACACCTTC.

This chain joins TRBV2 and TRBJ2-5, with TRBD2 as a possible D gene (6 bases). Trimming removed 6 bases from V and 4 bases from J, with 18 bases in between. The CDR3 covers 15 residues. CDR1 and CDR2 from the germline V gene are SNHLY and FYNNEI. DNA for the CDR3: TGTGCCAGCAGACCGGGACCGCCCGGGGGAGAGACCCAGTACTTC. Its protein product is CASRPGPPGGETQYF.

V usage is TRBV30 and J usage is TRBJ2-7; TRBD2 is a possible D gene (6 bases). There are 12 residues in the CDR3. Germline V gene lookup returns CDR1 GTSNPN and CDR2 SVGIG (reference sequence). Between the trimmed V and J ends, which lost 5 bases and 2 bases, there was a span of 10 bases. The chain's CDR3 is CAWGGWAYEQYF. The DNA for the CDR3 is TGTGCCTGGGGGGGGTGGGCCTACGAGCAGTACTTC.

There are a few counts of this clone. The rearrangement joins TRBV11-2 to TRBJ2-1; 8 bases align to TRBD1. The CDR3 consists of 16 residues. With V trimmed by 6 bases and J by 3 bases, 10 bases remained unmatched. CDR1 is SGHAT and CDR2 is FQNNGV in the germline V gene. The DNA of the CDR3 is TGTGCCAGCAGTCGCACCGGGACAGGAGACTACAATGAGCAGTTCTTC. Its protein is CASSRTGTGDYNEQFF.

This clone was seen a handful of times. The CDR3 region has the DNA TGTGCCAGCAGCTTAAGGGGGACAGGCACAGATACGCAGTATTTT. Protein: CASSLRGTGTDTQYF. V usage is TRBV7-9 and J usage is TRBJ2-3, with TRBD1 matching over 7 bases. Germline lookup yields CDR1 SEHNR and CDR2 FQNEAQ (reference sequence). The CDR3 is made up of 15 amino acids. V lost 2 bases and J lost 1; bases outside the gene matches: 3.

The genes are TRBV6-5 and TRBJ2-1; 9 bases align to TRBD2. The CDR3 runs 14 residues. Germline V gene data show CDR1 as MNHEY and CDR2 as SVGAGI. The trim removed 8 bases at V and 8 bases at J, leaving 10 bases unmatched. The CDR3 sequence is CASQPRAGGYEQFF. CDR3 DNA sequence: TGTGCCAGCCAGCCTCGAGCGGGAGGCTATGAGCAGTTCTTC.

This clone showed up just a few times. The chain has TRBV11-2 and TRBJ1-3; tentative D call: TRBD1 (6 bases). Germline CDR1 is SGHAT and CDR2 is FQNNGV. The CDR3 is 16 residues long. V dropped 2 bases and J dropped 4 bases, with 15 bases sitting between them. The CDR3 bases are TGTGCCAGCAGCTTAAGGGGGGGAATGAACGGAAACACCATATATTTT. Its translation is CASSLRGGMNGNTIYF.

This CDR3 reads CAWIRTHEAFF. The CDR3 DNA follows: TGTGCCTGGATCCGGACACACGAAGCTTTCTTT. The chain has TRBV30 and TRBJ1-1; possibly TRBD1 for D (5 bases). This CDR3 is 11 amino acids long. With 4 bases removed from V and 8 bases from J, the gap between germline ends came to 11 bases. Germline CDR1 GTSNPN, CDR2 SVGIG (reference sequence).

The CDR3 protein is CASSVSGRASYEQYF. In DNA form, the CDR3 reads TGTGCCAGCAGTGTCAGCGGGAGGGCCTCCTACGAGCAGTACTTC. The chain employs TRBV6-4 and TRBJ2-7, with 10 positions matching TRBD2. There are 15 residues in the CDR3. Germline V CDR1 and CDR2: MRHNA, SNTAGT. V gave up 4 bases and J gave up 0 bases; unmatched junction bases: 3.

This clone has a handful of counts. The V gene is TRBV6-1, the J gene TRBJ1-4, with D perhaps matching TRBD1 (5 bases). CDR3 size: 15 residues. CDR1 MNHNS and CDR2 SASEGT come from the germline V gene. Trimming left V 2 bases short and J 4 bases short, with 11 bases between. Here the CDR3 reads CASSEFGGVNEKLFF. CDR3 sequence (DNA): TGTGCCAGCAGTGAATTTGGGGGGGTTAATGAAAAACTGTTTTTT.

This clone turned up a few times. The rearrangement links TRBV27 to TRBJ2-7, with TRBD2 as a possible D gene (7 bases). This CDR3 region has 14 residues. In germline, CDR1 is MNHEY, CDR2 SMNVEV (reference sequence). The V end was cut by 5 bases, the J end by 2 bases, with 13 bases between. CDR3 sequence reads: CASSLQRDTYEQYF. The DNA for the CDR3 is TGTGCCAGCAGTCTTCAGCGGGACACCTACGAGCAGTACTTC.

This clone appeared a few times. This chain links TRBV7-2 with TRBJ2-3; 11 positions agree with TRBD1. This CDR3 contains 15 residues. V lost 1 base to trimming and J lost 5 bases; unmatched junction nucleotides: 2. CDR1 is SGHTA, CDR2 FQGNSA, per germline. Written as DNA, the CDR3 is TGTGCCAGCAGCTTAGGGACAGGGGGCAAAGATACGCAGTATTTT. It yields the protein CASSLGTGGKDTQYF.

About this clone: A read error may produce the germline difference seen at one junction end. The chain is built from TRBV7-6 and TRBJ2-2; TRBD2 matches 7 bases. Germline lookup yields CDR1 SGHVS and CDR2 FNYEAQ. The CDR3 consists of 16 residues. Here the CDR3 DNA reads TGTGCCAGCGGCTTACGGGAGGCAGGGTCCACCGGGGAGCTGTTTTTT. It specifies CASGLREAGSTGELFF.

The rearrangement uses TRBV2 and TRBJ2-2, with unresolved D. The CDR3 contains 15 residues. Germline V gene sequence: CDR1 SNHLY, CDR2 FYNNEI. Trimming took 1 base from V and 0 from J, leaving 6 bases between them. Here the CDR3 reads CASSEVGANTGELFF. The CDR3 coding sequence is TGTGCCAGCAGTGAAGTTGGAGCGAACACCGGGGAGCTGTTTTTT.

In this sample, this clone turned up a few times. The CDR3 loop is CASSMSVNTEAFF. The CDR3 nucleotides read TGTGCCAGTAGTATGTCTGTAAACACTGAAGCTTTCTTT. This chain connects TRBV19 to TRBJ1-1; D not certain. In germline, CDR1 is LNHDA, CDR2 SQIVND (reference sequence). V was pared by 3 bases and J by 2 bases, with 7 bases between. The length of the CDR3 is 13 residues.

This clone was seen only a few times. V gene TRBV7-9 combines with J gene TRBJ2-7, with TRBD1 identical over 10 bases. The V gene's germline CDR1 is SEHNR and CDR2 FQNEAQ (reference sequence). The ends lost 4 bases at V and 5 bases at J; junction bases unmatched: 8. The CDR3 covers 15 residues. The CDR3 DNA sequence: TGTGCCAGCAGCTCCACCGGGACAGGGGTCGACGAGCAGTACTTC. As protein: CASSSTGTGVDEQYF.

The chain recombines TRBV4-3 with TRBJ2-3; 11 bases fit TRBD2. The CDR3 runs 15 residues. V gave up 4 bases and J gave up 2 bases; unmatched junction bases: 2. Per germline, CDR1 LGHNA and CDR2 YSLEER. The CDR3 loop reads CASSPSGRNTDTQYF. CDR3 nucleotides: TGCGCCAGCAGCCCTAGCGGGAGGAACACAGATACGCAGTATTTT.

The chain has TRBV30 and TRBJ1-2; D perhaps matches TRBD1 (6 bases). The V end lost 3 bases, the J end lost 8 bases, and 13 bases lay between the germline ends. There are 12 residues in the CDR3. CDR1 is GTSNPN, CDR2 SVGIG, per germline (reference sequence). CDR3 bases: TGTGCCTGGAGGAAACAGGGTGGCGGCTACACCTTC. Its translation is CAWRKQGGGYTF.

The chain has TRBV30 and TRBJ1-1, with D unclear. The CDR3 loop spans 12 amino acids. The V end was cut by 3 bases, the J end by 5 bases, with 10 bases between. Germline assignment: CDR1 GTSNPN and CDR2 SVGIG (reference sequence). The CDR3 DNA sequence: TGTGCCTGGAGACCGGGAAGTACTGAAGCTTTCTTT. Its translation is CAWRPGSTEAFF.

The CDR3 loop reads CASEKGQGDYEQYF. Written as DNA, the CDR3 is TGCGCCAGCGAAAAGGGACAGGGCGACTACGAGCAGTACTTC. This chain links TRBV5-1 with TRBJ2-7; 9 bases agree with TRBD1. In germline, CDR1 is SGHRS, CDR2 YFSETQ. This CDR3 has 14 residues. The junction had 8 bases not matched to a gene; V was cut back by 7 bases and J by 3 bases.

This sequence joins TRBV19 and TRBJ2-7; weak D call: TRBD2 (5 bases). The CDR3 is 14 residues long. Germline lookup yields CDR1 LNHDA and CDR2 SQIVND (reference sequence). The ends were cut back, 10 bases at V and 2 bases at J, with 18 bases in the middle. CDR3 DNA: TGTGCCACCCGTGCGGGTCACGGGGCCTACGAGCAGTACTTC. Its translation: CATRAGHGAYEQYF.

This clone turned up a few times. The CDR3 DNA sequence: TGTGCCAGCAGCTCACCACCGGGACAGTCGAGCACAGATACGCAGTATTTT. This gives the protein CASSSPPGQSSTDTQYF. The V gene is TRBV7-9, the J gene TRBJ2-3; 7 nucleotides match TRBD1. CDR1 and CDR2 (germline): SEHNR, FQNEAQ (reference sequence). The V gene end was trimmed by 4 bases and the J gene end by 0 bases; junction bases not matched to a gene: 10. There are 17 residues in the CDR3.

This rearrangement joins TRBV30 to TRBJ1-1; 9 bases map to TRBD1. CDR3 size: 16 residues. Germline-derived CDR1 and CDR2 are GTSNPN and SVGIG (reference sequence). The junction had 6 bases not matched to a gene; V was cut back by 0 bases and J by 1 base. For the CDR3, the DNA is TGTGCCTGGAGTGTAGGGGGACAGGGAAGGAACACTGAAGCTTTCTTT. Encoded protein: CAWSVGGQGRNTEAFF.

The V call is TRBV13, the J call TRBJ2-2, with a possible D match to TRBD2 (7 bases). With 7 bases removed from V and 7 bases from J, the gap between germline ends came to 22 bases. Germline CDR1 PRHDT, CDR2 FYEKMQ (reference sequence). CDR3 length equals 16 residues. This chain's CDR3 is CASTLPQGGENGELFF. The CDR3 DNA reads TGTGCCAGCACCCTCCCACAGGGAGGGGAAAACGGGGAGCTGTTTTTT.